The entry below describes one T cell receptor beta chain. Its antigen remains undetermined. Base qualities are not at hand, and no much larger clone is one base apart. The junction carries 14 bases between V and J, which are trimmed by 3 bases and 2 bases respectively. The germline V gene (reference sequence) gives CDR1 as LNHDA and CDR2 as SQIVND. The CDR3 contains 16 residues, cysteine and phenylalanine counted. The CDR3 DNA has 48 bases and is translated from base 1. The sample comes from a study of T cell repertoires in cytomegalovirus infection (dated by TCRdb to between 2019 and 2020). A note on the overall study: Donor HLA type was relevant to the analysis, because carriage of CMV infection together with the matching HLA type was indicated by public TCR beta signatures. Study-level results and caveats: Carriers of CMV infection plus the relevant HLA type were discriminated by the cumulative frequency of public TCR beta family members in the study cohort and in an independent approximately 360-donor cohort. The ex vivo response was dominated by HLA-C-restricted CMV-specific TCR beta clonotypes, which also provided the single most frequent clonotype in two of eight donors.

This sample was sequenced with an Illumina HiSeq 1500. The raw public reads went through TCRdb reprocessing: fastp at Q25, MiXCR clone calling, in-frame beta chains kept. Duplicate CDR3 protein sequences are folded into a single record with the most common DNA and genes. This sample is represented by hundreds of thousands of distinct CDR3 sequences; approximately 11% of them were singletons. Roughly 10% of the sample is held by the ten biggest clonotypes. Sequencing was performed on PBMCs. The V and J segments used are TRBV19 and TRBJ1-5; the D gene assignment is ambiguous. The origin of this receptor is a human donor in good health (CMV status not recorded). Some clones in this sample may be carry-over from other donors' samples. The encoded CDR3 is CASSIDFCDRNQPQHF. At the DNA level, the sequence is TGTGCCAGTAGTATTGATTTCTGCGATCGCAATCAGCCCCAGCATTTT.